Below, 22 T cell receptor beta chains from the same sample are listed, as sequenced in a study of T cell responses to AZD1222 COVID-19 vaccine. The table came from immunoSEQ multiplex PCR; TCRdb's copy has only in-frame clones and leaves some out. Of 95,000 to 110,000 clones listed, 88% are singletons. The starting material was peripheral blood, obtained on day 0 of AZD1222 vaccination. The receptor source for this set is an adult in good health.

The V call is TRBV5-1, the J call TRBJ2-5, with 9 nucleotides matching TRBD1. The CDR3 is 15 residues long. Trimming cost V 4 bases and J 6 bases; bases outside gene matches: 10. Germline values: CDR1 SGHRS, CDR2 YFSETQ. This CDR3 is CASSTLDRGVQTQYF. The CDR3, as DNA: TGCGCCAGCAGCACCCTAGACAGGGGGGTGCAGACCCAGTACTTC.

The J gene is TRBJ1-2, the V gene TRBV24-1; possibly TRBD1 for D (5 bases). The CDR3 is 13 residues long. The germline V gene has CDR1 KGHDR and CDR2 SFDVKD. Trimming cost V 0 bases and J 7 bases, with 8 bases left between them. As DNA, the CDR3 is TGTGCCACCAGTGATTTGTACGGGGGTGGCTACACCTTC. Translation: CATSDLYGGGYTF.

The chain combines TRBV28 with TRBJ1-1; perhaps TRBD1 as D (5 bases). Germline V lookup: CDR1 MDHEN, CDR2 SYDVKM. The CDR3 runs to 15 residues. V lost 5 bases to trimming and J lost 0 bases, with 13 bases between them. As DNA, the CDR3 is TGTGCCAGCAGTGGAGGGGCCTCCATGAACACTGAAGCTTTCTTT. Translating gives CASSGGASMNTEAFF.

The V gene is TRBV6-6, the J gene TRBJ2-3, with unresolved D. Germline CDR1 is MNHNY and CDR2 is SVGAGI (reference sequence). The CDR3 has 14 amino acids. The germline V and J ends were trimmed by 8 bases and 0 bases, with 12 bases remaining between them. The CDR3 sequence is CASASTTSTDTQYF. DNA for the CDR3: TGTGCCAGCGCGTCTACCACTAGCACAGATACGCAGTATTTT.

The V and J genes are TRBV2 and TRBJ2-7; 9 bases align to TRBD1. Unmatched junction bases numbered 2, after V lost 6 bases and J lost 2 bases. Germline V gene sequence: CDR1 SNHLY, CDR2 FYNNEI. The CDR3 totals 13 residues. CDR3 coding DNA: TGTGCCAGCAGCGGACAGGGGCCCTACGAGCAGTACTTC. This translates into CASSGQGPYEQYF.

This chain links TRBV6-5 with TRBJ2-5, with D possibly matching TRBD2 (6 bases). The ends were cut back, 6 bases at V and 4 bases at J, with 12 bases in the middle. This CDR3 is 13 amino acids long. From germline, CDR1 is MNHEY and CDR2 SVGAGI. The CDR3 spells CASSRGLVETQYF. The CDR3, as DNA: TGTGCCAGCAGCCGGGGACTCGTAGAGACCCAGTACTTC.

The genes are TRBV28 and TRBJ2-7, with D possibly TRBD2 on 6 matching bases. V was trimmed by 5 bases and J by 3 bases, leaving 14 bases between them. CDR3 size: 14 residues. Germline CDR1 is MDHEN and CDR2 is SYDVKM. CDR3 nucleotide sequence: TGTGCCAGCAGTCTCCTGGAGGGGAGCTACGAGCAGTACTTC. Amino acids: CASSLLEGSYEQYF.

CDR3 sequence reads: CASSTSGATYEQYF. The CDR3 nucleotides are TGTGCCAGCAGTACTAGCGGAGCTACCTACGAGCAGTACTTC. The chain couples TRBV28 to TRBJ2-7, with 8 bases lining up with TRBD2. CDR3 length equals 14 residues. Per the germline V gene, CDR1 is MDHEN and CDR2 is SYDVKM. The V segment lost 5 bases and the J segment 2 bases; nucleotides outside the gene matches: 5.

This clone was counted once. V is TRBV14 and J is TRBJ1-1; D unresolved. The germline V gene encodes CDR1 SGHDN and CDR2 FVKESK. The CDR3 has 13 amino acids. V shed 1 base and J shed 4 bases, with 7 bases lying between them. DNA for the CDR3: TGTGCCAGCAGCCAAGGGCAGGTCACTGAAGCTTTCTTT. As protein: CASSQGQVTEAFF. The whole variable domain, remainder taken from reference TRBV14 and TRBJ1-1, is EAGVTQFPSHSVIEKGQTVTLRCDPISGHDNLYWYRRVMGKEIKFLLHFVKESKQDESGMPNNRFLAERTGGTYSTLKVQPAELEDSGVYFCASSQGQVTEAFFGQGTRLTVV.

V and J are TRBV11-2 and TRBJ2-7; possibly TRBD2 for D (6 bases). V was shortened by 2 bases and J by 4 bases, with 15 bases between the two germline ends. The CDR3 runs 15 residues. CDR1 SGHAT and CDR2 FQNNGV come from the germline V gene. CDR3 residues: CASSLSGQVSYEQYF. The CDR3 nucleotides read TGTGCCAGCAGCTTAAGCGGGCAAGTTTCATACGAGCAGTACTTC.

The V and J genes are TRBV19 and TRBJ1-5, with 7 bases identical to TRBD1. V lost 11 bases to trimming and J lost 4 bases; unmatched junction nucleotides: 14. This CDR3 is 15 amino acids long. Germline V lookup: CDR1 LNHDA, CDR2 SQIVND (reference sequence). CDR3 DNA sequence: TGTGCCTCGACCCGGGACAGCGTCCCTAATCAGCCCCAGCATTTT. It specifies CASTRDSVPNQPQHF. The variable domain in full, with the rest retrieved from reference TRBV19 and TRBJ1-5, is DGGITQSPKYLFRKEGQNVTLSCEQNLNHDAMYWYRQDPGQGLRLIYYSQIVNDFQKGDIAEGYSVSREKKESFPLTVTSAQKNPTAFYLCASTRDSVPNQPQHFGDGTRLSIL.

The chain recombines TRBV27 with TRBJ2-5; 10 bases are shared with TRBD1. The germline V gene has CDR1 MNHEY and CDR2 SMNVEV (reference sequence). J was trimmed by 7 bases and V by 4 bases; bases with no gene match: 9. This CDR3 is 15 amino acids long. The CDR3 is CASSSGTGEVVTQYF. The CDR3 bases are TGTGCCAGCAGTTCCGGGACAGGGGAAGTTGTGACCCAGTACTTC.

This chain joins TRBV5-1 and TRBJ2-5, with a tentative D call TRBD2 (6 bases). The CDR3 contains 14 residues. V was pared by 4 bases and J by 2 bases, with 12 bases between. The germline V gene encodes CDR1 SGHRS and CDR2 YFSETQ. This CDR3 is CASSIAGGQETQYF. CDR3 bases: TGCGCCAGCAGCATCGCCGGGGGACAAGAGACCCAGTACTTC. The full variable domain, rest sourced from reference TRBV5-1 and TRBJ2-5, is KAGVTQTPRYLIKTRGQQVTLSCSPISGHRSVSWYQQTPGQGLQFLFEYFSETQRNKGNFPGRFSGRQFSNSRSEMNVSTLELGDSALYLCASSIAGGQETQYFGPGTRLLVL.

This chain connects TRBV6-5 to TRBJ1-5, with 8 bases matching TRBD1. CDR1 and CDR2 (germline): MNHEY, SVGAGI. The CDR3 length is 13 residues. The V segment lost 8 bases and the J segment 5 bases; nucleotides outside the gene matches: 5. This chain's CDR3 is CASLIQGDQPQHF. The CDR3 DNA reads as TGTGCCAGCCTAATACAGGGGGATCAGCCCCAGCATTTT.

The chain uses TRBV28 and TRBJ2-2; TRBD2 matches at 11 bases. CDR1 and CDR2 from the germline V gene are MDHEN and SYDVKM. V shed 5 bases and J 7 bases; nucleotides not matched to a gene: 9. The CDR3 is 16 amino acids. In DNA, the CDR3 is TGTGCCAGCAGTCGTAGCGGGAGGGTCCGGGACGGGGAGCTGTTTTTT. The encoded protein is CASSRSGRVRDGELFF.

V is TRBV20-1 and J is TRBJ2-7; D gene ambiguous. Trimming pared 7 bases from V and 3 bases from J, leaving 7 bases between. Germline-derived CDR1 and CDR2 are DFQATT and SNEGSKA (reference sequence). The CDR3 runs to 10 residues. As DNA, the CDR3 is TGCAGTGTGCCAAACTACGAGCAGTACTTC. Encoded protein: CSVPNYEQYF.

This chain uses TRBV4-1 with TRBJ1-4, with no clear D. The germline V gene encodes CDR1 MGHRA and CDR2 YSYEKL. Between the trimmed V and J ends, which lost 4 bases and 0 bases, there was a span of 18 bases. The CDR3 has 18 amino acids. This chain's CDR3 is CASSPIGRVATTNEKLFF. CDR3 sequence (DNA): TGCGCCAGCAGCCCGATTGGTAGGGTGGCGACAACTAATGAAAAACTGTTTTTT.

The rearrangement uses TRBV5-1 and TRBJ1-1; TRBD1 matches at 7 bases. Germline V gene sequence: CDR1 SGHRS, CDR2 YFSETQ. Unmatched junction bases numbered 4, after V lost 2 bases and J lost 3 bases. The CDR3 length is 14 residues. The CDR3 reads CASSFIQGDTEAFF. The CDR3 nucleotides are TGCGCCAGCAGCTTCATCCAGGGGGACACTGAAGCTTTCTTT.

The CDR3 DNA sequence: TGTGCCACCGGGGTAAAGGCTAATGAAAAACTGTTTTTT. Translated: CATGVKANEKLFF. The chain uses TRBV5-4 and TRBJ1-4; D remains ambiguous. The ends were cut back, 9 bases at V and 3 bases at J, with 12 bases in the middle. The V gene's germline CDR1 is SGHNT and CDR2 YYREEE (reference sequence). CDR3 length: 13 amino acids. Full variable domain (rest looked up from reference TRBV5-4 and TRBJ1-4): ETGVTQSPTHLIKTRGQQVTLRCSSQSGHNTVSWYQQALGQGPQFIFQYYREEENGRGNFPPRFSGLQFPNYSSELNVNALELDDSALYLCATGVKANEKLFFGSGTQLSVL.

This rearrangement joins TRBV7-8 to TRBJ2-1; 10 bases are a match to TRBD1. The CDR3 is 16 residues long. Germline assignment: CDR1 SGHVS and CDR2 FQNEAQ. Unmatched junction bases numbered 6, after V lost 1 base and J lost 6 bases. The CDR3 protein is CASSLVSRTGGNEQFF. The CDR3 DNA follows: TGTGCCAGCAGCTTAGTTTCTAGGACAGGGGGCAATGAGCAGTTCTTC.

As regards this clone: Germline and junction disagree at one end, which may indicate a read error. The chain couples TRBV19 to TRBJ2-7; 8 bases are shared with TRBD1. Looked up from germline, CDR1 is LNHDA and CDR2 is SQIVND (reference sequence). The CDR3 spans 15 residues. CDR3 DNA: TGTGCCAGTAGCATAGGACAGGGTAGAACCTACGAGCAGTACTTC. Amino acids: CASSIGQGRTYEQYF.

The gene calls are TRBV5-1 and TRBJ1-1, with D perhaps matching TRBD1 (6 bases). V lost 0 bases, J lost 5 bases, and 8 bases lay in between. This CDR3 has 13 amino acids. The germline CDR1 and CDR2 sequences are SGHRS and YFSETQ. CDR3 sequence: CASSLDRETEAFF. CDR3 bases: TGCGCCAGCAGCTTGGACAGGGAGACTGAAGCTTTCTTT.